The present TCR beta chain was sequenced within a study of molecular identifiers for immune sequencing clone quantification. General observations from the study: The study found clones above 20 RNA copies held over 97% of effector molecules and under 1% in naive cells.

This clonotype was seen ten or more times. The antigen is undetermined. CDR3 length: 15 residues. The V segment lost 4 bases and the J segment 1 base; nucleotides outside the gene matches: 9. From germline, CDR1 is GTSNPN and CDR2 SVGIG (reference sequence). CD8+CD4-CCR7+CD45RA+ sorting gave the naive CD8 T cells. TCRdb reprocessed the PCR reads with MiXCR, giving one entry per CDR3 protein. Of just under 650,000 distinct CDR3 sequences in the sample, just under 20% are singletons; the top ten hold approximately 0.9%. What was sequenced was naive CD8+ T cells from blood, with Jurkat cell RNA spiked in. Subset noted: FACS-sorted CD8+CD4-CCR7+CD45RA+ naive T cells. V and J are TRBV30 and TRBJ2-5; 7 bases fit TRBD1. This clonotype originated in a human donor in good health. Some libraries in this study had Jurkat cell RNA spiked in. Written as DNA, the CDR3 is TGTGCCTGGAATTCCGGGACAGCCCTCCAAGAGACCCAGTACTTC. Translating it yields CAWNSGTALQETQYF. The full variable domain, its missing parts supplied by reference TRBV30 and TRBJ2-5, is SQTIHQWPATLVQPVGSPLSLECTVEGTSNPNLYWYRQAAGRGLQLLFYSVGIGQISSEVPQNLSASRPQDRQFILSSKKLLLSDSGFYLCAWNSGTALQETQYFGPGTRLLVL.